This T cell receptor (beta chain) was observed in a study of cytomegalovirus exposure and HLA in healthy donors. Study-wide results and limits: Earlier findings revealed that most TCR beta V segments proved productive either about 87% or about 30% of the time. The classifier, whose performance was assessed in both the original and validation cohorts, reportedly diagnosed cytomegalovirus status with high specificity and sensitivity. The HLA-A and HLA-B alleles of most subjects were reportedly predicted accurately from TCR beta sequences.

The PCR made use of 60 Vbeta and 13 Jbeta primers. The assay was immunoSEQ multiplex PCR, and TCRdb's table has in-frame clones only and misses some. The sample yields roughly 140,000 clones, about two thirds seen once. Germline-derived CDR1 and CDR2 are PRHDT and FYEKMQ (reference sequence). V shed 1 base and J 4 bases; nucleotides not matched to a gene: 3. CDR3 length equals 14 residues. Of note for this clone: The antigen is not known.

The receptor's source is a man between 35 and 55 years old in good health and CMV-seronegative. Sequences were obtained from PBMCs. The rearrangement links TRBV13 to TRBJ1-1; 7 bases map to TRBD1. The DNA for the CDR3 is TGTGCCAGCAGCTTAGTCGCAGGGGGCACTGAAGCTTTCTTT. Translated, it gives CASSLVAGGTEAFF.